This is a list of T cell receptor beta chains from one sample in a study of T-cell reconstitution after alpha-beta-depleted transplantation in children. In TCRdb, the PCR reads were re-called with MiXCR into one record per CDR3 protein. Seen here are hundreds of thousands of distinct CDR3 sequences, roughly 13% observed once, and the top ten hold approximately 2%. Specimen: PBMCs, mostly from graft donor cells, collected 360 days after TCRalphabeta/CD19-depleted stem cell transplant. The receptor source for this set is a male patient under 18 who had a stem cell transplant for acute myeloid leukemia, so the T cells may come from the graft donor. CDR3s include the opening cysteine and the closing phenylalanine or tryptophan. D genes are given only for firm matches. Size is omitted from some rows. Given values are once, few, many or a class for expanded clones.

j_call | d_call | clone_size | v_call | cdr3_aa | cdr3_nt
TRBJ2-5 | TRBD1 | few | TRBV11-2 | CASTTFGTGVYLGETQYF | TGTGCCAGCACCACCTTCGGGACAGGGGTTTATCTTGGAGAGACCCAGTACTTC
TRBJ2-5 | TRBD2 | many | TRBV5-1 | CASSVSGRGPETQYF | TGCGCCAGCAGCGTTAGCGGGAGAGGTCCAGAGACCCAGTACTTC
TRBJ2-1 | NA | NA | TRBV6-4 | CASKLGATYNEQFF | TGTGCCAGCAAGCTAGGGGCAACCTACAATGAGCAGTTCTTC
TRBJ2-7 | NA | few | TRBV7-9 | CASSLVQAGSSYEQYF | TGTGCCAGCAGCTTAGTGCAAGCAGGGAGCTCCTACGAGCAGTACTTC
TRBJ2-7 | NA | NA | TRBV7-8 | CASSPRNAVASYEQYF | TGTGCCAGCAGCCCTAGGAATGCGGTAGCCTCCTACGAGCAGTACTTC
TRBJ2-1 | NA | many | TRBV28 | CASSLNGNEQFF | TGTGCCAGCAGTTTAAACGGTAATGAGCAGTTCTTC
TRBJ1-2 | NA | NA | TRBV28 | CASSPPQGSYGYTF | TGTGCCAGCAGCCCCCCCCAGGGATCCTATGGCTACACCTTC
TRBJ2-1 | TRBD2 | NA | TRBV20-1 | CSAIAGKQFF | TGCAGTGCTATAGCGGGAAAGCAGTTCTTC
TRBJ2-3 | TRBD1 | few | TRBV7-2 | CASSPEQGDTQYF | TGTGCCAGCAGCCCTGAACAGGGGGATACGCAGTATTTT
TRBJ2-7 | TRBD2 | NA | TRBV28 | CASSLFQGLAGPSYEQYF | TGTGCCAGCAGTTTATTCCAGGGACTAGCGGGACCCTCCTACGAGCAGTACTTC
TRBJ1-6 | NA | NA | TRBV10-2 | CASMGLQHYNSPLHF | TGCGCCAGCATGGGGCTTCAACACTATAATTCACCCCTCCACTTT
TRBJ2-5 | TRBD1 | few | TRBV28 | CASRGTGVLETQYF | TGTGCCAGCAGGGGGACAGGGGTGTTGGAGACCCAGTACTTC
TRBJ2-3 | NA | many | TRBV20-1 | CSQRGGSTDTQYF | TGCAGTCAAAGAGGGGGGAGCACAGATACGCAGTATTTT
TRBJ2-7 | TRBD2 | many | TRBV3-1 | CASSQMSLAGSYEQYF | TGTGCCAGCAGCCAAATGTCGCTAGCGGGCTCCTACGAGCAGTACTTC
TRBJ2-1 | TRBD2 | few | TRBV3-1 | CASSQGVRLADHNEQFF | TGTGCCAGCAGCCAAGGGGTTCGACTAGCGGACCACAATGAGCAGTTCTTC
TRBJ2-7 | TRBD2 | NA | TRBV6-2/TRBV6-3 | CASESGRGNYEQYF | TGTGCCAGCGAGAGCGGGAGAGGAAACTACGAGCAGTACTTC
TRBJ1-2 | NA | few | TRBV5-1 | CASSLASGKGISYGYTF | TGCGCCAGCAGCTTGGCCTCAGGGAAGGGGATAAGCTATGGCTACACCTTC
TRBJ1-1 | NA | many | TRBV2 | CASSHRTENTEAFF | TGTGCCAGCAGTCATAGGACCGAGAACACTGAAGCTTTCTTT
TRBJ2-3 | TRBD1 | many | TRBV7-2 | CASSWTGTEKYF | TGTGCCAGCAGCTGGACGGGGACAGAGAAGTATTTT
TRBJ1-4 | NA | NA | TRBV30 | CAWETNPNEKLFF | TGTGCCTGGGAAACAAATCCTAATGAAAAACTGTTTTTT
TRBJ2-7 | TRBD2 | NA | TRBV4-1 | CASSPFRGEGLTEQYF | TGCGCCAGCAGCCCCTTTCGGGGGGAGGGCCTTACTGAGCAGTACTTC
TRBJ2-1 | TRBD1 | few | TRBV7-2 | CASSPRTGVFVYNEQFF | TGTGCCAGCAGCCCCCGGACAGGGGTCTTCGTCTACAATGAGCAGTTCTTC
TRBJ2-7 | NA | few | TRBV5-1 | CASSLTTDEQYF | TGCGCCAGCAGCTTGACCACGGACGAGCAGTACTTC
TRBJ2-5 | NA | many | TRBV6-2/TRBV6-3 | CASSYGDKYF | TGTGCCAGCAGTTACGGAGACAAGTACTTC
TRBJ2-1 | TRBD2 | many | TRBV20-1 | CSARGREAYNEQFF | TGCAGTGCTAGGGGACGGGAGGCCTACAATGAGCAGTTCTTC
TRBJ2-7 | NA | many | TRBV7-9 | CASRKWESYEQYF | TGTGCCAGCAGAAAATGGGAATCCTACGAGCAGTACTTC
TRBJ2-4 | NA | few | TRBV20-1 | CSARSRQERNIQYF | TGCAGTGCTAGGTCCAGGCAGGAAAGGAACATTCAGTACTTC
TRBJ2-2 | NA | NA | TRBV10-3 | CAISETGWGNTGELFF | TGTGCCATCAGTGAGACAGGTTGGGGGAACACCGGGGAGCTGTTTTTT
TRBJ1-5 | NA | NA | TRBV12-3/TRBV12-4 | CASSPGTHSNQPQHF | TGTGCCAGCAGTCCCGGGACCCATAGCAATCAGCCCCAGCATTTT
TRBJ2-1 | NA | NA | TRBV12-3/TRBV12-4 | CASNVGQGSNEQFF | TGTGCCAGCAACGTAGGGCAGGGAAGCAATGAGCAGTTCTTC
TRBJ2-3 | TRBD2 | few | TRBV10-3 | CAISSRSGREEDTQYF | TGTGCCATCAGCTCCCGTAGCGGGAGAGAGGAAGATACGCAGTATTTT
TRBJ2-7 | NA | many | TRBV12-3/TRBV12-4 | CASSSHFRGNRSEQYF | TGTGCCAGCAGTTCCCACTTTAGGGGCAACCGGAGCGAGCAGTACTTC
TRBJ2-2 | NA | few | TRBV12-3/TRBV12-4 | CASSLVPANTGELFF | TGTGCCAGCAGTTTAGTCCCTGCGAACACCGGGGAGCTGTTTTTT
TRBJ2-3 | TRBD2 | NA | TRBV28 | CASSPDLTSGRVGADTQYF | TGTGCCAGCAGTCCCGACCTAACTAGCGGGAGAGTGGGCGCAGATACGCAGTATTTT
TRBJ2-3 | TRBD2 | few | TRBV12-3/TRBV12-4 | CASSLFRGGATDTQYF | TGTGCCAGCAGCTTATTCCGGGGGGGGGCCACAGATACGCAGTATTTT
TRBJ2-7 | NA | many | TRBV7-2 | CASSPQPVETYEQYF | TGTGCCAGCAGCCCTCAACCGGTGGAGACCTACGAGCAGTACTTC
TRBJ2-7 | TRBD2 | NA | TRBV29-1 | CSVGPTTSGGEQYF | TGCAGCGTTGGACCGACTACTAGCGGGGGAGAGCAGTACTTC
TRBJ2-7 | NA | NA | TRBV6-2/TRBV6-3 | CASSYRAGRFDYEQYF | TGTGCCAGCAGTTACCGCGCCGGCCGTTTTGACTACGAGCAGTACTTC
TRBJ2-7 | TRBD2 | NA | TRBV20-1 | CSAPWTSASYEQYF | TGCAGTGCACCCTGGACTAGCGCTTCCTACGAGCAGTACTTC
TRBJ2-7 | NA | few | TRBV20-1 | CSAIPPRSSYEQYF | TGCAGTGCCATCCCTCCCAGGAGCTCCTACGAGCAGTACTTC
TRBJ2-3 | NA | NA | TRBV7-9 | CASSYVGPEADTQYF | TGTGCCAGCAGCTACGTAGGCCCCGAGGCAGATACGCAGTATTTT
TRBJ2-1 | TRBD1 | NA | TRBV7-3 | CASSFVARQGPHEQFF | TGTGCCAGCAGCTTCGTTGCGAGACAGGGCCCCCATGAGCAGTTCTTC
TRBJ1-1 | NA | NA | TRBV12-3/TRBV12-4 | CTSSLGGGLVVSVNTEAFF | TGTACCAGCAGTTTGGGCGGCGGTTTGGTTGTAAGTGTGAACACTGAAGCTTTCTTT
TRBJ2-2 | NA | NA | TRBV5-6 | CASSLPPTRTNTGELFF | TGTGCCAGCAGCTTACCCCCAACAAGGACCAACACCGGGGAGCTGTTTTTT
TRBJ2-7 | TRBD2 | few | TRBV5-5 | CASSRDYAYEQYF | TGTGCCAGCAGCCGGGACTACGCCTACGAGCAGTACTTC
TRBJ2-7 | NA | few | TRBV20-1 | CSAPSPDRAYEQYF | TGCAGTGCCCCTTCTCCGGACAGAGCCTACGAGCAGTACTTC
TRBJ2-7 | TRBD1 | few | TRBV7-2 | CASSYKMTGLPYEQYF | TGTGCCAGCAGCTATAAGATGACAGGGCTCCCCTACGAGCAGTACTTC
TRBJ1-1 | NA | few | TRBV28 | CASRTRENTEAFF | TGTGCCAGCCGTACTAGGGAGAACACTGAAGCTTTCTTT
TRBJ1-1 | NA | few | TRBV29-1 | CSVAGGQIENTEAFF | TGCAGCGTTGCCGGGGGGCAAATCGAGAACACTGAAGCTTTCTTT
TRBJ2-4 | NA | NA | TRBV7-9 | CASSFPSNPKNIQYF | TGTGCCAGCAGCTTCCCTTCTAATCCCAAAAACATTCAGTACTTC
TRBJ2-1 | TRBD2 | few | TRBV4-3 | CASSPQNLAGAHNEQFF | TGCGCCAGCAGCCCCCAAAACCTAGCGGGAGCTCACAATGAGCAGTTCTTC
TRBJ1-3 | NA | few | TRBV20-1 | CSARDRPVSSGNTIYF | TGCAGTGCTAGAGATCGCCCGGTGAGCTCTGGAAACACCATATATTTT
TRBJ2-7 | TRBD2 | few | TRBV20-1 | CSALAGGPGGEQYF | TGCAGTGCTCTAGCGGGAGGGCCGGGAGGCGAGCAGTACTTC
TRBJ2-7 | NA | many | TRBV29-1 | CSVLKRLTYEQYF | TGCAGCGTTCTAAAAAGATTGACCTACGAGCAGTACTTC
TRBJ2-7 | NA | many | TRBV28 | CASSLFREQYF | TGTGCCAGCAGTTTATTCCGGGAGCAGTACTTC
TRBJ1-4 | NA | NA | TRBV6-5 | CASSYYNAGSEKLFF | TGTGCCAGCAGTTACTACAACGCAGGGAGTGAGAAACTGTTTTTT
TRBJ2-7 | NA | NA | TRBV28 | CASSFVRTGAGEQYF | TGTGCCAGCAGTTTCGTCCGGACTGGGGCGGGCGAGCAGTACTTC